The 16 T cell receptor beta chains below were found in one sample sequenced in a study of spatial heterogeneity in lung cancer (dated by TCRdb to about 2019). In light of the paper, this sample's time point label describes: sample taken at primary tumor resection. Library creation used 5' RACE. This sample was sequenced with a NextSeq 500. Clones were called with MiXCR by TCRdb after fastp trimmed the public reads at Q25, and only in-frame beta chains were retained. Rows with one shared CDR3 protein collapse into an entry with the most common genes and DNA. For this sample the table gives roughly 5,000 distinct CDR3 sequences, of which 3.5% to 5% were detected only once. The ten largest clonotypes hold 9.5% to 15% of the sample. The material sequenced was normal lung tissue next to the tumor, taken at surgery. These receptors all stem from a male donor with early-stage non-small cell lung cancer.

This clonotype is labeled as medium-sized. CDR3 in amino acids: CSVSPGARVQETQYF. CDR3 nucleotides: TGCAGCGTTTCCCCTGGGGCGCGGGTCCAAGAGACCCAGTACTTC. V usage is TRBV29-1 and J usage is TRBJ2-5; D is perhaps TRBD1 or TRBD2 (5 bases each). Germline V gene sequence: CDR1 SQVTM, CDR2 ANQGSEA. This CDR3 contains 15 residues. V shed 5 bases and J shed 1 base, with 17 bases lying between them.

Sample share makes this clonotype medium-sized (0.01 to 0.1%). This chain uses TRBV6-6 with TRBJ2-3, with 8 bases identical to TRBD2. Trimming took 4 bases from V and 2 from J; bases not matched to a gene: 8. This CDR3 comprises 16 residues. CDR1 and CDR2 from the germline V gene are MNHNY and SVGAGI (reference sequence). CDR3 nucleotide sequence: TGTGCCAGCAGTTCACAACTAGCGGCTAACACAGATACGCAGTATTTT. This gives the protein CASSSQLAANTDTQYF.

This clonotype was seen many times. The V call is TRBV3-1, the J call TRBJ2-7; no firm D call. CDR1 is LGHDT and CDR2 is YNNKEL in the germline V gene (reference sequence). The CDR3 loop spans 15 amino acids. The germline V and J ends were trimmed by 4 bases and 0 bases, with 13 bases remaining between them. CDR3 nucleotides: TGTGCCAGCAGCCGTGGTATGGGCCCCTCCTACGAGCAGTACTTC. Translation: CASSRGMGPSYEQYF.

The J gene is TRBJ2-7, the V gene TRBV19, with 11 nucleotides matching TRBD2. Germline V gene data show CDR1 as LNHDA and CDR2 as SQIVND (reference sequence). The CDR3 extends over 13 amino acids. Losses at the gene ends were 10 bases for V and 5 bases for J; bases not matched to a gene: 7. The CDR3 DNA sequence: TGTGCCACCCAACTAGCGGGAGTAAACGAGCAGTACTTC. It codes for CATQLAGVNEQYF.

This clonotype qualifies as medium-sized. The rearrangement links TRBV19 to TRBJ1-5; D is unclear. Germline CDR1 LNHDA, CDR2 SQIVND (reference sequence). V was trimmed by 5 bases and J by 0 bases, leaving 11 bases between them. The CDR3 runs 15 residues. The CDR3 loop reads CASSAPVTSNQPQHF. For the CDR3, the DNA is TGTGCCAGTAGTGCACCCGTTACTAGCAATCAGCCCCAGCATTTT. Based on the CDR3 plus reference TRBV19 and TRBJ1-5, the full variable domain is DGGITQSPKYLFRKEGQNVTLSCEQNLNHDAMYWYRQDPGQGLRLIYYSQIVNDFQKGDIAEGYSVSREKKESFPLTVTSAQKNPTAFYLCASSAPVTSNQPQHFGDGTRLSIL.

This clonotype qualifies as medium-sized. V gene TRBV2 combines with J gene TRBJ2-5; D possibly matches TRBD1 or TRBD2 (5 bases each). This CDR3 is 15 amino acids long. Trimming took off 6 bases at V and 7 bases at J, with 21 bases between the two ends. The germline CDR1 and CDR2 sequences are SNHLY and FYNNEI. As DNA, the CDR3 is TGTGCCAGCAGGCAACTTGGGACCTCTTTAGGGACCCAGTACTTC. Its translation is CASRQLGTSLGTQYF.

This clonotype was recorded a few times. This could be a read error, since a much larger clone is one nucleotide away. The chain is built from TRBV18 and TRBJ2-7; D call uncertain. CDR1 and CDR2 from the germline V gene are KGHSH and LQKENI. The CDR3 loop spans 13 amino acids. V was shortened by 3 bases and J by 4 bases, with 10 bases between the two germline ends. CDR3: CASSPGGNYEQYF. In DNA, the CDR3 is TGTGCCAGCTCACCGGGTGGGAATTACGAGCAGTACTTC.

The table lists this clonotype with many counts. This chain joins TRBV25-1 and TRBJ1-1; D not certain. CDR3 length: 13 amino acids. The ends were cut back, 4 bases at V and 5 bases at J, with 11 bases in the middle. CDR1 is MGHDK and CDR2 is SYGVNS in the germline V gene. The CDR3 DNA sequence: TGTGCCAGCAGTGCGGGTTGGTGGACTGAAGCTTTCTTT. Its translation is CASSAGWWTEAFF. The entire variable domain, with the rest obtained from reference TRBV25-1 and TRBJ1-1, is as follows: EADIYQTPRYLVIGTGKKITLECSQTMGHDKMYWYQQDPGMELHLIHYSYGVNSTEKGDLSSESTVSRIRTEHFPLTLESARPSHTSQYLCASSAGWWTEAFFGQGTRLTVV.

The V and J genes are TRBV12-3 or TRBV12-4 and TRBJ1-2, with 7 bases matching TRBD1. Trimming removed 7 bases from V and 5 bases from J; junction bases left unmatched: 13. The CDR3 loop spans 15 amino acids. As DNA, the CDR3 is TGTGCCAGCACCCCCGGGTGGAGGGGGCGTTATGGCTACACCTTC. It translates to CASTPGWRGRYGYTF.

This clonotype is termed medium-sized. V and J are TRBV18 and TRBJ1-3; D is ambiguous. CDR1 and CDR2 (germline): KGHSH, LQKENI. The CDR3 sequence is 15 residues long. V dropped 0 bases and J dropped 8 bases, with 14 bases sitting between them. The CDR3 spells CASSPPVSMGDTIYF. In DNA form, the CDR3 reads TGTGCCAGCTCACCACCGGTATCAATGGGTGACACCATATATTTT.

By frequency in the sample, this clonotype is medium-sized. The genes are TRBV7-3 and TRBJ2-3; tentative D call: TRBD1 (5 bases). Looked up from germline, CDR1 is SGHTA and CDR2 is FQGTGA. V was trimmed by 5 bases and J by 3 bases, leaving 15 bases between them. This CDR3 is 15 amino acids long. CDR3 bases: TGTGCCAGCAGCCCGACAGCCATAAGGACAGATACGCAGTATTTT. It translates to CASSPTAIRTDTQYF. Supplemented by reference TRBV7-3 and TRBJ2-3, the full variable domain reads GAGVSQTPSNKVTEKGKYVELRCDPISGHTALYWYRQSLGQGPEFLIYFQGTGAADDSGLPNDRFFAVRPEGSVSTLKIQRTERGDSAVYLCASSPTAIRTDTQYFGPGTRLTVL.

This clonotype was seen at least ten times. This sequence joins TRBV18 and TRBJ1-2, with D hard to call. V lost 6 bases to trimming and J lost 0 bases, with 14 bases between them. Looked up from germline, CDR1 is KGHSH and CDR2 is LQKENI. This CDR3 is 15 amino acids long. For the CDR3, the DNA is TGTGCCAGCTCTCAAAGTCCCGGGACTAACTATGGCTACACCTTC. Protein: CASSQSPGTNYGYTF.

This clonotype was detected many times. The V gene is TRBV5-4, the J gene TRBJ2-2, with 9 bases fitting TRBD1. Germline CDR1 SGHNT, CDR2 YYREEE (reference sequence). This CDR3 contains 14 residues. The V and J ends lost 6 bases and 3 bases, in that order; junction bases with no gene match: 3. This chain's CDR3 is CASTRDRDTGELFF. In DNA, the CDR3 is TGTGCCAGCACCAGGGACAGGGACACCGGGGAGCTGTTTTTT.

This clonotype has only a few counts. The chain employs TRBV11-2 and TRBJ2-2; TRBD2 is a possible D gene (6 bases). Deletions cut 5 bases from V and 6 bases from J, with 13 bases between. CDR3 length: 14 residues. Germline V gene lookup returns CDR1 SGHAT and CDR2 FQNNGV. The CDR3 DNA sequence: TGTGCCAGCAGCCCCCCCGGGACTCCCGGGGAGCTGTTTTTT. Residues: CASSPPGTPGELFF. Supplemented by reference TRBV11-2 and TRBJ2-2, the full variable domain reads EAGVAQSPRYKIIEKRQSVAFWCNPISGHATLYWYQQILGQGPKLLIQFQNNGVVDDSQLPKDRFSAERLKGVDSTLKIQPAKLEDSAVYLCASSPPGTPGELFFGEGSRLTVL.

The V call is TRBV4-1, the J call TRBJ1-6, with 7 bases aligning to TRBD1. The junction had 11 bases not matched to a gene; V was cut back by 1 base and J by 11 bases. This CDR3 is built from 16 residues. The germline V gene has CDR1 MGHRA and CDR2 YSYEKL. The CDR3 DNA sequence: TGCGCCAGCAGCCAAGCCGCCGGGACAGCCATTACACCCCTCCACTTT. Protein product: CASSQAAGTAITPLHF.

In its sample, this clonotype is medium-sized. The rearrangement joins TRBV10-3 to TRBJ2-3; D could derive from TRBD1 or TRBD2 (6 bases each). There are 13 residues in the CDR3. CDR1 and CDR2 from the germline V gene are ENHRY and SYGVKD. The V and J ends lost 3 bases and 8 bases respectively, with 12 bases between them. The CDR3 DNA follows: TGTGCCATCAGTGATGAGGGGGGACCTACGCAGTATTTT. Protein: CAISDEGGPTQYF.